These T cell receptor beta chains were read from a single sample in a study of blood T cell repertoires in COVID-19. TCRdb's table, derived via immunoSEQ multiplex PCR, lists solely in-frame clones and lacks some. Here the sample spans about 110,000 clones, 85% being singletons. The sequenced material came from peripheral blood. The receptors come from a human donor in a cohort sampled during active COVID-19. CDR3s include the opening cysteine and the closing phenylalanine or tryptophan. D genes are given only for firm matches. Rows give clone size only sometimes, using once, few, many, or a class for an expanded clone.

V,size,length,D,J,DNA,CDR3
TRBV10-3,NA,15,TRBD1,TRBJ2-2,TGTGCCATCAGTCCCGGGACAGGGAATGGCGGGGAGCTGTTTTTT,CAISPGTGNGGELFF
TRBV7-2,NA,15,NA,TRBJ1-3,TGTGCCAGCAGCTTAGACGGGGGAGGGGGAAACACCATATATTTT,CASSLDGGGGNTIYF
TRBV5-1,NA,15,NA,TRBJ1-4,TGCGCCAGCAGCCCCTCCCGGGGGACTAATGAAAAACTGTTTTTT,CASSPSRGTNEKLFF
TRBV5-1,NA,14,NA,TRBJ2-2,TGCGCCAGCAGCCAGGGACAATCGGCCGGGGAGCTGTTTTTT,CASSQGQSAGELFF
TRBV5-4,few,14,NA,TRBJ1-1,TGTGCCAGCAGCTTTGACAGGTCGAACACTGAAGCTTTCTTT,CASSFDRSNTEAFF
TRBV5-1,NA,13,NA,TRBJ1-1,TGCGCCAGCCGGGAGCCTAAAAACACTGAAGCTTTCTTT,CASREPKNTEAFF
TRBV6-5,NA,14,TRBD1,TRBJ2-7,TGTGCCAGCAGACCCGGGACAGGGTTTTACGAGCAGTACTTC,CASRPGTGFYEQYF
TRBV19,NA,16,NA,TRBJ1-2,TGTGCCAGTAGTATAGCCGCCCCACAGGCAGCCTATGGCTACACCTTC,CASSIAAPQAAYGYTF
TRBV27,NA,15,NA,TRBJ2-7,TGTGCCAGCAGTCCGTCCCGTGGGACACAGTACGAGCAGTACTTC,CASSPSRGTQYEQYF
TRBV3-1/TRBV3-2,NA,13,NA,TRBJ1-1,TGTGCCAGCAGCCAAGGGGCACAGACTGAAGCTTTCTTT,CASSQGAQTEAFF
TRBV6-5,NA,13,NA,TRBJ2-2,TGTGCCAGCAGCCAGGGTTTCGCCGGGGAGCTGTTTTTT,CASSQGFAGELFF
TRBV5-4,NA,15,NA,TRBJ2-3,TGTGCCAGCAGTGTCCCTCGGGGGGGACAGGATACGCAGTATTTT,CASSVPRGGQDTQYF
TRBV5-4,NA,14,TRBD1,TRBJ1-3,TGTGCCAGCAGCCTCAGGGGGCAGGGAAACACCATATATTTT,CASSLRGQGNTIYF
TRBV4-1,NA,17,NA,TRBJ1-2,TGCGCCAGCAGCCGCTCTGGGGGGGGCGCTGGGAACTATGGCTACACCTTC,CASSRSGGGAGNYGYTF
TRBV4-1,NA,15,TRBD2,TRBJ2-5,TGCGCCAGCAGCCCCCGGCCTAGCGGACAAGAGACCCAGTACTTC,CASSPRPSGQETQYF
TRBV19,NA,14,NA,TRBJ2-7,TGTGCCAGTAGCGGGACATCAACCCCCTACGAGCAGTACTTC,CASSGTSTPYEQYF
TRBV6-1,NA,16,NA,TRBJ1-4,TGTGCCAGCAGTGAGGCCACAGGTTCAACTAATGAAAAACTGTTTTTT,CASSEATGSTNEKLFF
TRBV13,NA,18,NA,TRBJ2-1,TGTGCCAGCAGCCTAACCGGGTACTCTCCCTTATCTACAACTGAGCAGTTCTTC,CASSLTGYSPLSTTEQFF